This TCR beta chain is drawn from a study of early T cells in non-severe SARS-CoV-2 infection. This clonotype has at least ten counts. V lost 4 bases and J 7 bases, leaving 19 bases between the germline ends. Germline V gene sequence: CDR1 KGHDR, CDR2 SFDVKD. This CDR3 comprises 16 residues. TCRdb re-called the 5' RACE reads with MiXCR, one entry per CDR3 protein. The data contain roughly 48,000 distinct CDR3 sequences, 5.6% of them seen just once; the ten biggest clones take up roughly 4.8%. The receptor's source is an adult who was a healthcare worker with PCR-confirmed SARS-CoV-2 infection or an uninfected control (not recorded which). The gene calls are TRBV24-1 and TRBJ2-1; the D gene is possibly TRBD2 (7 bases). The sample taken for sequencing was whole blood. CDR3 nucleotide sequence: TGTGCCACCAGTGACCCGAGGGGCGGGGGCCGGAATGAGCAGTTCTTC. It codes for CATSDPRGGGRNEQFF.